This entry lists 29 T cell receptor beta chains sequenced from one sample in a study of T cells expressing NK-cell markers. TCRdb reprocessed the 5' RACE reads, keeping one entry per CDR3 protein, no DNA. The sample has hundreds of thousands of distinct CDR3 sequences. The specimen sequenced was blood T cells: a sorted CD56 or NKG2C T cell subset, CD4+ or CD8+ T cells, or bulk PBMC T cells (not recorded which). These receptors were collected from a woman between 18 and 75 years old in good health.

This CDR3 reads CASSLDYLGKVELFF. The V call is TRBV7-9, the J call TRBJ1-4. This CDR3 spans 15 amino acids. Germline V CDR1 and CDR2: SEHNR, FQNEAQ (reference sequence).

This chain links TRBV4-3 with TRBJ2-7; as DNA is missing, the TRBD2 call by TCRdb cannot be tested. This CDR3 region has 15 residues. CDR1 and CDR2 (germline): LGHNA, YSLEER. The CDR3 is CASSHPSSGSDEQYF.

This chain uses TRBV9 with TRBJ2-3; TCRdb returns TRBD2, unconfirmable since there is no DNA. The germline V gene has CDR1 SGDLS and CDR2 YYNGEE. This CDR3 contains 16 residues. This CDR3 reads CASSLTSRPSTDTQYF.

This chain connects TRBV29-1 to TRBJ2-1. This CDR3 is built from 12 residues. In germline, CDR1 is SQVTM, CDR2 ANQGSEA. The CDR3 is CSDRTAYNEQFF.

The V call is TRBV7-9, the J call TRBJ2-1; without DNA, the TCRdb call of TRBD2 cannot be checked. The CDR3 length is 17 residues. Germline assignment: CDR1 SEHNR and CDR2 FQNEAQ (reference sequence). This CDR3 reads CASSLVRLAGLYNEQFF.

The chain couples TRBV6-4 to TRBJ1-6; as DNA is missing, the TRBD1 call by TCRdb cannot be tested. This CDR3 spans 13 amino acids. Germline V gives CDR1 MRHNA, CDR2 SNTAGT. This chain's CDR3 is CASSEQGSSPLHF.

V gene TRBV12-3 or TRBV12-4 combines with J gene TRBJ2-2. This CDR3 comprises 14 residues. CDR3 sequence: CASSFFLSTGELFF.

V and J are TRBV4-2 and TRBJ2-7; TCRdb names TRBD2, which stays unverified in the absence of DNA. Germline loops: CDR1 LGHNA, CDR2 YNFKEQ. The CDR3 is made up of 16 amino acids. CDR3 sequence reads: CASSQDGSDFSYEQYF.

The chain recombines TRBV5-1 with TRBJ2-3; the D call of TRBD1 rests on TCRdb alone, since no DNA is present to check it. The CDR3 has 12 residues. CDR1 SGHRS and CDR2 YFSETQ come from the germline V gene. This chain's CDR3 is CASSPDGGTQYF.

The rearrangement joins TRBV19 to TRBJ2-2. Looked up from germline, CDR1 is LNHDA and CDR2 is SQIVND (reference sequence). The CDR3 extends over 13 amino acids. The CDR3 protein is CASSRRYTGELFF.

The chain couples TRBV7-9 to TRBJ2-1; TCRdb lists TRBD2, though no DNA is available to test this call. Germline V lookup: CDR1 SEHNR, CDR2 FQNEAQ (reference sequence). This CDR3 spans 17 amino acids. CDR3 loop: CASSLRGPSSSYNEQFF.

The rearrangement links TRBV27 to TRBJ2-6; TCRdb picks TRBD1, but there is no DNA to check that call. CDR3 size: 16 residues. Germline V gene sequence: CDR1 MNHEY, CDR2 SMNVEV (reference sequence). Here the CDR3 reads CASRVTLGAGANVLTF.

The J gene is TRBJ2-7, the V gene TRBV7-3; TCRdb selects TRBD1, and the lack of DNA leaves this call unchecked. In germline, CDR1 is SGHTA, CDR2 FQGTGA. CDR3 length: 15 residues. This CDR3 reads CASSPFRGNGYEQYF.

V gene TRBV4-1 combines with J gene TRBJ1-4. The CDR3 is made up of 15 amino acids. Germline lookup yields CDR1 MGHRA and CDR2 YSYEKL. The CDR3 here is CASSQEGRPNEKLFF.

The V and J genes are TRBV5-1 and TRBJ2-2; TCRdb indicates TRBD2, and absent DNA this call remains unverified. The CDR3 has 14 amino acids. CDR1 is SGHRS, CDR2 YFSETQ, per germline. CDR3 region: CASNRDLNTGELFF.

This sequence joins TRBV12-3 or TRBV12-4 and TRBJ1-1; the TRBD1 assignment by TCRdb is unverifiable without DNA. The CDR3 sequence is 14 residues long. The CDR3: CASSLQGADTEAFF.

The chain combines TRBV6-5 with TRBJ2-1. Germline V gene lookup returns CDR1 MNHEY and CDR2 SVGAGI. The CDR3 runs to 13 residues. The CDR3 loop reads CASSYSGFDEQFF.

The chain links TRBV7-9 to TRBJ2-1; TCRdb gives TRBD2 as the D gene, but with no DNA this cannot be confirmed. The CDR3 loop spans 15 amino acids. CDR1 is SEHNR and CDR2 is FQNEAQ in the germline V gene (reference sequence). This CDR3 is CASSLNAGSVSEQFF.

The chain employs TRBV11-2 and TRBJ2-1; TCRdb's assignment of TRBD1 cannot be checked, as there is no DNA. Germline V gives CDR1 SGHAT, CDR2 FQNNGV. The CDR3 is made up of 15 amino acids. The CDR3 spells CASSHWTGFNNEQFF. Full variable domain (missing parts from reference TRBV11-2 and TRBJ2-1): EAGVAQSPRYKIIEKRQSVAFWCNPISGHATLYWYQQILGQGPKLLIQFQNNGVVDDSQLPKDRFSAERLKGVDSTLKIQPAKLEDSAVYLCASSHWTGFNNEQFFGPGTRLTVL.

This chain uses TRBV28 with TRBJ2-7. Per the germline V gene, CDR1 is MDHEN and CDR2 is SYDVKM. This CDR3 spans 15 amino acids. CDR3 loop: CASSPTGGAPYEQYF.

The chain has TRBV12-3 or TRBV12-4 and TRBJ2-5; TCRdb names TRBD1, which stays unverified in the absence of DNA. The CDR3 sequence is 13 residues long. The CDR3 protein is CASSFGGEETQYF.

This rearrangement joins TRBV7-3 to TRBJ2-2. CDR1 is SGHTA and CDR2 is FQGTGA in the germline V gene. The CDR3 length is 13 residues. The CDR3 spells CASGTPNTGELFF.

The V and J genes are TRBV4-3 and TRBJ1-1; with no DNA, the TCRdb D assignment of TRBD1 cannot be verified. Looked up from germline, CDR1 is LGHNA and CDR2 is YSLEER. The CDR3 totals 14 residues. This CDR3 is CASSQVGGGAEAFF.

The chain combines TRBV6-2 or TRBV6-3 with TRBJ2-7; TCRdb selects TRBD2, and the lack of DNA leaves this call unchecked. CDR3 length: 18 amino acids. CDR1 is MNHEY, CDR2 SVGEGT, per germline. The CDR3 reads CASSYPPGLPGAAYEQYF.

This chain joins TRBV29-1 and TRBJ2-1; TCRdb's D gene call, TRBD1, goes unchecked for lack of DNA. CDR1 and CDR2 (germline): SQVTM, ANQGSEA. The CDR3 runs to 15 residues. The CDR3 spells CSATRDTSSYNEQFF.

The J gene is TRBJ1-6, the V gene TRBV6-4. The CDR3 is 14 residues long. Germline V CDR1 and CDR2: MRHNA, SNTAGT. The CDR3 here is CASSEGRGGSPLHF.

This rearrangement joins TRBV11-1 to TRBJ1-1; no DNA is available, so the TRBD1 call from TCRdb remains unchecked. Germline V gene sequence: CDR1 SGHAT, CDR2 FQDESV (reference sequence). The CDR3 totals 17 residues. Here the CDR3 reads CASSFIVNTGLGTEAFF.

The rearrangement uses TRBV27 and TRBJ1-6; the TCRdb call, TRBD1, lacks DNA for checking. Germline V gene lookup returns CDR1 MNHEY and CDR2 SMNVEV (reference sequence). The length of the CDR3 is 14 residues. CDR3 sequence: CASHPGQGNSPLHF.

The rearrangement uses TRBV27 and TRBJ1-1; no DNA is available, so the TRBD1 call from TCRdb remains unchecked. This CDR3 is built from 16 residues. Germline CDR1 is MNHEY and CDR2 is SMNVEV (reference sequence). The CDR3 loop reads CATQRGQGIVNTEAFF.